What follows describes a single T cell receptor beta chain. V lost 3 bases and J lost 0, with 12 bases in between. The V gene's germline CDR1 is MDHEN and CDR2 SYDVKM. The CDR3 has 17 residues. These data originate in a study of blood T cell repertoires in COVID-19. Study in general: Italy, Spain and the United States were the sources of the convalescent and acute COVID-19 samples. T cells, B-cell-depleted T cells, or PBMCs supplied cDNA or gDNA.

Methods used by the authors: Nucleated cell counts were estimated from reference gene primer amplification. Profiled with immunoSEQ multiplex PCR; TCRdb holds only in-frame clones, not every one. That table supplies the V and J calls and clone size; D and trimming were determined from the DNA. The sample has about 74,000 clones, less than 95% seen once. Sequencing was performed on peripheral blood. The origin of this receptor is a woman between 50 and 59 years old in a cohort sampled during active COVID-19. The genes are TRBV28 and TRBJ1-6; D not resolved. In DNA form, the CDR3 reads TGTGCCAGCAGTTTTTCGGGTTCCAGCTCCTATAATTCACCCCTCCACTTT. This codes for CASSFSGSSSYNSPLHF.